A selection of T cell receptor beta chains follows, all from one sample in a study of metastatic and nonmetastatic thyroid tumors. Via MiXCR, TCRdb re-called the PCR reads. The table lists around 34,000 clones, about a sixth of them singletons, with 3.4% in the top ten. The sample consisted of blood. The receptors shown here come from a female donor with papillary thyroid cancer or a benign thyroid nodule (not recorded which). Some clones in this sample may be carry-over from other donors' samples. Both conserved end residues are part of each CDR3. Fields, in order: D gene, clone size, J gene, V gene, CDR3 DNA, CDR3 protein. D genes are given only for firm matches. Clone sizes are given selectively: once, few, many, or a class where the clone is expanded.

D: TRBD1; size: many; J: TRBJ1-5; V: TRBV18; DNA: TGTGCCAGCTCACCACAAGCGGGACAGACACTTAATCAGCCCCAGCATTTT; CDR3: CASSPQAGQTLNQPQHF
D: .; size: few; J: TRBJ2-2; V: TRBV6-1; DNA: TGTGCCAGCAGTGAAGCGTTCAGGGAGAAGTCCGGGGAGCTGTTTTTT; CDR3: CASSEAFREKSGELFF
D: TRBD2; size: many; J: TRBJ2-3; V: TRBV5-6; DNA: TGTGCCAGCAGCTTCCAGGCTAGCGGGAGTTATACGCAGTATTTT; CDR3: CASSFQASGSYTQYF
D: .; size: many; J: TRBJ1-4; V: TRBV15; DNA: TGTGCCACCAGCAGAGATCGGGAAGGGATGTTTTTT; CDR3: CATSRDREGMFF
D: TRBD2; size: .; J: TRBJ2-7; V: TRBV20-1; DNA: TGCAGTGCTAGAGAAGTCCGGGACTACTACGAGCAGTACTTC; CDR3: CSAREVRDYYEQYF
D: .; size: many; J: TRBJ1-2; V: TRBV7-8; DNA: TGTGCCAGCAGCCCTAGCGGGGTTCCTAACTATGGCTACACCTTC; CDR3: CASSPSGVPNYGYTF
D: .; size: .; J: TRBJ2-7; V: TRBV11-1; DNA: TGTGCCAGCAGCCGGCTCGCGGTAGGTCCAACGCGAGAGCAGTACTTC; CDR3: CASSRLAVGPTREQYF
D: TRBD1; size: many; J: TRBJ1-1; V: TRBV20-1; DNA: TGCAGTGCTAGAGATTGGGGACAGGGGGTGATCATGAACACTGAAGCTTTCTTT; CDR3: CSARDWGQGVIMNTEAFF
D: .; size: .; J: TRBJ1-1; V: TRBV3-1; DNA: TGTGCCAGCAGCTATAATTGGACCACTGAAGCTTTCTTT; CDR3: CASSYNWTTEAFF
D: TRBD2; size: medium-sized; J: TRBJ2-7; V: TRBV20-1; DNA: TGCAGTGCTCTAAGGACTAGCGGGAGTGGGGAGCAGTACTTC; CDR3: CSALRTSGSGEQYF
D: TRBD1; size: many; J: TRBJ2-7; V: TRBV15; DNA: TGTGCCACCAGCAGAGCAGGGGGCCTCTACGAGCAGTACTTC; CDR3: CATSRAGGLYEQYF
D: .; size: many; J: TRBJ2-1; V: TRBV5-8; DNA: TGTGCCAGCAGCTTTGCATCAGGGATTTGGGCTAGCACTTACAATGAGCAGTTCTTC; CDR3: CASSFASGIWASTYNEQFF
D: .; size: many; J: TRBJ2-4; V: TRBV28; DNA: TGTGCCAGCAGTTTACCAGGGGCCATTCAGTACTTC; CDR3: CASSLPGAIQYF
D: .; size: many; J: TRBJ1-1; V: TRBV9; DNA: TGTGCCAGCAGCGGAGGAGGACAAGAGGAAGCTTTCTTT; CDR3: CASSGGGQEEAFF
D: TRBD1; size: few; J: TRBJ2-3; V: TRBV20-1; DNA: TGCAGTGCTAGGGAGGCCTGGGACAGGTCGTCCACAGATACGCAGTATTTT; CDR3: CSAREAWDRSSTDTQYF
D: .; size: .; J: TRBJ1-3; V: TRBV11-3; DNA: TGTGCCAGCAGCCTCGGGACAGGAAACACCATATATTTT; CDR3: CASSLGTGNTIYF
D: TRBD2; size: many; J: TRBJ2-1; V: TRBV25-1; DNA: TGTGCCAGCAGTGCCGGGACTAGCGCCTTCTCCTACAATGAGCAGTTCTTC; CDR3: CASSAGTSAFSYNEQFF
D: .; size: many; J: TRBJ2-5; V: TRBV15; DNA: TGTGCCACCAGCAGAACCCCCGGGCCAAGCGGGACCCAGTACTTC; CDR3: CATSRTPGPSGTQYF
D: .; size: many; J: TRBJ1-4; V: TRBV5-1; DNA: TGCGCCAGCAGCTTGCAAACAGGGCTTAATGAAAAACTGTTTTTT; CDR3: CASSLQTGLNEKLFF
D: TRBD1; size: many; J: TRBJ2-3; V: TRBV5-1; DNA: TGCGCCAGCAGCCGGCCCCCCGGGACAGGGATAGCAGATACGCAGTATTTT; CDR3: CASSRPPGTGIADTQYF
D: TRBD1; size: many; J: TRBJ1-2; V: TRBV19; DNA: TGTGCCAGTAGTACCTTAGGACAGGGGTCGGGCTACACCTTC; CDR3: CASSTLGQGSGYTF
D: TRBD2; size: many; J: TRBJ2-1; V: TRBV20-1; DNA: TGCAGTGCTAGAGACCTGGGAGGGCATGAGCAGTTCTTC; CDR3: CSARDLGGHEQFF
D: .; size: .; J: TRBJ2-1; V: TRBV12-3/TRBV12-4; DNA: TGTGCCAGCAGTCCTCTAGCGAGAGAAGGTGAGCAGTTCTTC; CDR3: CASSPLAREGEQFF
D: .; size: .; J: TRBJ1-2; V: TRBV30; DNA: TGTGGGTTGACAGTGCACTATGGCTACACCTTC; CDR3: CGLTVHYGYTF
D: TRBD1; size: many; J: TRBJ1-2; V: TRBV28; DNA: TGTGCCAGCAGCCCCCAGGGGGCCCATGGCTACACCTTC; CDR3: CASSPQGAHGYTF
D: TRBD2; size: .; J: TRBJ2-5; V: TRBV5-1; DNA: TGCGCCAGCAGCTTCAATGGCCTAGCGGGATGCATAGAGACCCAGTACTTC; CDR3: CASSFNGLAGCIETQYF
D: .; size: many; J: TRBJ1-1; V: TRBV10-3; DNA: TGTGCCATCAGCCCAGGGGCCGGCAGCACTGAAGCTTTCTTT; CDR3: CAISPGAGSTEAFF
D: .; size: many; J: TRBJ2-1; V: TRBV4-2; DNA: TGTGCCAGCAGCCTAAGTTCCTACAATGAGCAGTTCTTC; CDR3: CASSLSSYNEQFF
D: .; size: .; J: TRBJ1-6; V: TRBV7-8; DNA: TGTACCAGCAGCTTAATATTATTATCACCCCTCCACTTT; CDR3: CTSSLILLSPLHF
D: .; size: many; J: TRBJ2-1; V: TRBV15; DNA: TGTGCCACCAGCAGAGAGGGGGACTCCTACAATGAGCAGTTCTTC; CDR3: CATSREGDSYNEQFF
D: TRBD2; size: many; J: TRBJ2-3; V: TRBV6-1; DNA: TGTGCCAGCAGCGCAACACTGACTAGCGGAACAGATACGCAGTATTTT; CDR3: CASSATLTSGTDTQYF
D: TRBD1; size: many; J: TRBJ1-1; V: TRBV11-2; DNA: TGTGCCAGCAGCTTGCCCCGGCAGGGGGCTGAAGCTTTCTTT; CDR3: CASSLPRQGAEAFF
D: TRBD2; size: many; J: TRBJ2-1; V: TRBV20-1; DNA: TGCAGTGCTAGGGGGACTATCGGGGATGAGCAGTTCTTC; CDR3: CSARGTIGDEQFF
D: .; size: many; J: TRBJ1-5; V: TRBV18; DNA: TGTGCCAGCTCCCAGGCAGGGCTTAGCAATCAGCTCCAGCATTTT; CDR3: CASSQAGLSNQLQHF
D: TRBD1; size: many; J: TRBJ2-1; V: TRBV6-4; DNA: TGTGCCAGCAGTCCAGGACAGGACTACAATGAGCAGTTCTTC; CDR3: CASSPGQDYNEQFF